This T cell receptor beta chain stems from a study of T cells in Graves' hyperthyroidism and ophthalmopathy. Germline V gene lookup returns CDR1 LNHNV and CDR2 YYDKDF (reference sequence). The CDR3 has 16 amino acids. Deletions cut 1 base from V and 2 bases from J, with 11 bases between. Template material for amplifying TCR beta CDR3 regions consisted of RNA transcripts. Researchers ran a first-round RT-PCR on the TCR CDR3 using the HTBI primer set. TCRdb fed the multiplex PCR reads into MiXCR, producing one record per CDR3 protein. The sample has just under 750,000 distinct CDR3 sequences; roughly 32% are singletons. This clonotype was detected many times.

This rearrangement joins TRBV15 to TRBJ1-4, with D possibly being TRBD1 (6 bases). The sequence was obtained from a middle-aged woman with Graves' hyperthyroidism. Sample: blood. The DNA for the CDR3 is TGTGCCACCAGCAGAGGGGTAGACAGGACTAATGAAAAACTGTTTTTT. This translates into CATSRGVDRTNEKLFF.